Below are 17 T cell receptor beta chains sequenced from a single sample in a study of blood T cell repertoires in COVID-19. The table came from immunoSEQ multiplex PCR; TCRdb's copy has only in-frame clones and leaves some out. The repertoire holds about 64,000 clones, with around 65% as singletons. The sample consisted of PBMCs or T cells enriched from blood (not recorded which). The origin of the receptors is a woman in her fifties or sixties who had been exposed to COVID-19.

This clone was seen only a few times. CDR3 bases: TGTGCCAGCAGCCGCAGGCTGACTGGAAACACCATATATTTT. As protein: CASSRRLTGNTIYF. This chain connects TRBV3-1 (or the pseudogene TRBV3-2) to TRBJ1-3; D uncertain. The germline gives CDR1 LGHDT, CDR2 YNNKEL (reference sequence). The CDR3 length is 14 residues. The V and J ends lost 4 bases and 2 bases respectively, with 9 bases between them.

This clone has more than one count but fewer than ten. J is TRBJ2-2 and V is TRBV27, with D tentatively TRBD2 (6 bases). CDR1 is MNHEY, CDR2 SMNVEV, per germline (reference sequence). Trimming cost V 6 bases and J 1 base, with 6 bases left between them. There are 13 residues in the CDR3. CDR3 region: CASRRGNTGELFF. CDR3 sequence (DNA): TGTGCCAGCAGGCGGGGGAACACCGGGGAGCTGTTTTTT.

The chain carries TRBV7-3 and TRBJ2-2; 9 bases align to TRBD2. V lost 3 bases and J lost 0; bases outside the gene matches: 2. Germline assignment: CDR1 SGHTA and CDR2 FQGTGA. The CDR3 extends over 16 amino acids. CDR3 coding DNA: TGTGCCAGCAGCTTCCGCGGGGGGGCGAACACCGGGGAGCTGTTTTTT. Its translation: CASSFRGGANTGELFF.

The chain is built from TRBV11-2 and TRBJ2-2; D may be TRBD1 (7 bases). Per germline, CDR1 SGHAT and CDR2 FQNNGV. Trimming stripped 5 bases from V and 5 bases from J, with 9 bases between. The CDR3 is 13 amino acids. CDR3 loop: CASSPGGTGELFF. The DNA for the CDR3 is TGTGCCAGCAGCCCAGGGGGGACCGGGGAGCTGTTTTTT.

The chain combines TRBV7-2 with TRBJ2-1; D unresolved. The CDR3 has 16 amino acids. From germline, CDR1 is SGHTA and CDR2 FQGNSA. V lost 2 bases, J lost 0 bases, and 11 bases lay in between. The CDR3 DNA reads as TGTGCCAGCAGCTTAAGGAGTACCAGCTCCTACAATGAGCAGTTCTTC. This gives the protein CASSLRSTSSYNEQFF.

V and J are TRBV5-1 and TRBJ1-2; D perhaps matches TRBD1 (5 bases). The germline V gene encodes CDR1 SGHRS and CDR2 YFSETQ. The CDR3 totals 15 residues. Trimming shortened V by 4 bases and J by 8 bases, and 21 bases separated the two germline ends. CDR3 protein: CASSGGVQGRGGYTF. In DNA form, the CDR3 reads TGCGCCAGCAGCGGGGGGGTTCAGGGTCGAGGCGGCTACACCTTC.

The CDR3 reads CSASSGAGTHQPQHF. For the CDR3, the DNA is TGCAGTGCGAGTTCGGGTGCTGGGACACATCAGCCCCAGCATTTT. V usage is TRBV20-1 and J usage is TRBJ1-5; maybe TRBD1 (6 bases). V gave up 6 bases and J gave up 5 bases, with 20 bases separating them. The CDR3 runs to 15 residues. Germline-derived CDR1 and CDR2 are DFQATT and SNEGSKA (reference sequence).

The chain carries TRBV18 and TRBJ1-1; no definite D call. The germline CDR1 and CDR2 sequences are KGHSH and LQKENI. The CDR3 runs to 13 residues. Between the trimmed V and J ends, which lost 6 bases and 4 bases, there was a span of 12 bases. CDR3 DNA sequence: TGTGCCAGCTCCTCTAGGGAGGGCACTGAAGCTTTCTTT. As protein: CASSSREGTEAFF.

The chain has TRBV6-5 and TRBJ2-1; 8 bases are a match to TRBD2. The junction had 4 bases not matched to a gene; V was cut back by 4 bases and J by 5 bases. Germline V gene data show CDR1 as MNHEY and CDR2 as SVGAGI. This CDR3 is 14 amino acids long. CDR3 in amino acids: CASSSGTSNNEQFF. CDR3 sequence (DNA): TGTGCCAGCAGTTCCGGGACTAGTAACAATGAGCAGTTCTTC.

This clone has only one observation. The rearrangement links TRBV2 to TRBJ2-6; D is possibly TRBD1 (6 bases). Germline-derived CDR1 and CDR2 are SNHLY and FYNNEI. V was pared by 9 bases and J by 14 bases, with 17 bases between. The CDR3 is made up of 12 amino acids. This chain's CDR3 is CARWDTKKLLTF. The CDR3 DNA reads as TGTGCCAGGTGGGACACCAAGAAGCTCCTGACTTTC.

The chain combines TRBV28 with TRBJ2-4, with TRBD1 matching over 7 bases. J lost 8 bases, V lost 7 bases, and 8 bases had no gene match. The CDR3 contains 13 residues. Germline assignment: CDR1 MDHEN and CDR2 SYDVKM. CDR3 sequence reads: CASTAGGVDIQYF. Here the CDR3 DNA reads TGTGCCAGCACCGCAGGGGGAGTGGACATTCAGTACTTC.

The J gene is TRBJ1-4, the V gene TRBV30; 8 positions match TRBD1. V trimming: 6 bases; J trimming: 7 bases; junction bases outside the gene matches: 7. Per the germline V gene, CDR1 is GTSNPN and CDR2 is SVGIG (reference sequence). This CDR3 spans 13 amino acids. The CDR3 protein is CACAGTGGEKLFF. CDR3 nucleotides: TGTGCCTGCGCCGGGACAGGTGGTGAAAAACTGTTTTTT.

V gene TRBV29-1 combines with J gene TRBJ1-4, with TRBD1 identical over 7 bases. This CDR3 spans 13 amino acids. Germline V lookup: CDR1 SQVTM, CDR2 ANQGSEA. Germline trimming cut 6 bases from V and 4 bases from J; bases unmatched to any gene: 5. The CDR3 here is CSVTGQSNEKLFF. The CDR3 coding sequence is TGCAGCGTCACGGGACAGAGTAATGAAAAACTGTTTTTT. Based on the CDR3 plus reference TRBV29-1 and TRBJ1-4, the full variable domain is SAVISQKPSRDICQRGTSLTIQCQVDSQVTMMFWYRQQPGQSLTLIATANQGSEATYESGFVIDKFPISRPNLTFSTLTVSNMSPEDSSIYLCSVTGQSNEKLFFGSGTQLSVL.

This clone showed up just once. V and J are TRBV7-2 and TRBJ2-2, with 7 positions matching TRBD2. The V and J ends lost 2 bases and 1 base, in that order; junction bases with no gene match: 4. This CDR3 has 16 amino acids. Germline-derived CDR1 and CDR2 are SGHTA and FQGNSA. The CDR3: CASSLLPSGNTGELFF. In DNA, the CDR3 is TGTGCCAGCAGCTTACTTCCTAGCGGGAACACCGGGGAGCTGTTTTTT. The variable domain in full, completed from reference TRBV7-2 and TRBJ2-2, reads GAGVSQSPSNKVTEKGKDVELRCDPISGHTALYWYRQSLGQGLEFLIYFQGNSAPDKSGLPSDRFSAERTGGSVSTLTIQRTQQEDSAVYLCASSLLPSGNTGELFFGEGSRLTVL.

Here the CDR3 reads CASSEQGSTEAFF. For the CDR3, the DNA is TGTGCCAGCAGTGAACAGGGGAGCACTGAAGCTTTCTTT. This chain links TRBV25-1 with TRBJ1-1, with a possible D match to TRBD1 (6 bases). The CDR3 covers 13 residues. Trimming took 2 bases from V and 4 from J, leaving 8 bases between them. The germline V gene has CDR1 MGHDK and CDR2 SYGVNS.

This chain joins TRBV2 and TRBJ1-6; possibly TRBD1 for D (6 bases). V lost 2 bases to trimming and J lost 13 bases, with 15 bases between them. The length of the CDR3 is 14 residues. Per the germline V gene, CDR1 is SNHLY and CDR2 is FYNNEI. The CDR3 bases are TGTGCCAGCAGTGAACAGGGTGGGGGCTCTCCCCTCCACTTT. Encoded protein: CASSEQGGGSPLHF.

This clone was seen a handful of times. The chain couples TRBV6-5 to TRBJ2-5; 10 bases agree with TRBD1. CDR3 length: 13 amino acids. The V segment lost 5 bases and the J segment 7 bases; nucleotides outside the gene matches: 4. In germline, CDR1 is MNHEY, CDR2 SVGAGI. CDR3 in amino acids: CASSTGQGVTQYF. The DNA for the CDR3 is TGTGCCAGCAGTACCGGACAGGGGGTGACCCAGTACTTC.